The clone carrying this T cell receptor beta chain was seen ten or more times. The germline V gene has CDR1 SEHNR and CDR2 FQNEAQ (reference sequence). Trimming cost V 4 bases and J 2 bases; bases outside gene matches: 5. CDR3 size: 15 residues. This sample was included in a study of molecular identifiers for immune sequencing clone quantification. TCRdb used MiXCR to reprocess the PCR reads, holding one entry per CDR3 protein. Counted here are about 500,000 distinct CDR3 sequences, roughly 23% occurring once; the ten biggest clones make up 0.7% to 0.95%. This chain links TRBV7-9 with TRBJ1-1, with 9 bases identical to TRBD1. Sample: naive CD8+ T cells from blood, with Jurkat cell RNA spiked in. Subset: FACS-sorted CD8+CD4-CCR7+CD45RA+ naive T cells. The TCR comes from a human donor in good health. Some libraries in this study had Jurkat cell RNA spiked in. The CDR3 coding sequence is TGTGCCAGCAGCTCCAAGGACAGGGGAAACACTGAAGCTTTCTTT. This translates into CASSSKDRGNTEAFF.